Presented here are 20 T cell receptor beta chains from one specimen sequenced in a study of blood T cell repertoires in COVID-19. Here immunoSEQ multiplex PCR was the method, and the copy in TCRdb shows in-frame clones only, minus some. The data contain 65,000 to 90,000 clones, 75% to 90% of them singletons. The source material was peripheral blood. The receptors come from a woman aged 50 to 60 with active or convalescent COVID-19.

The chain recombines TRBV5-4 with TRBJ2-7; 9 positions agree with TRBD1. Germline-derived CDR1 and CDR2 are SGHNT and YYREEE (reference sequence). This CDR3 has 15 amino acids. Trimming at V came to 4 bases and at J to 1 base, leaving 6 bases not matched to a gene. CDR3 residues: CASSDPGQGSYEQYF. The CDR3 DNA follows: TGTGCCAGCAGCGACCCCGGACAGGGGTCCTACGAGCAGTACTTC.

This chain connects TRBV27 to TRBJ2-2; TRBD1 agrees at 8 bases. The CDR3 runs to 17 residues. V trimming: 7 bases; J trimming: 2 bases; junction bases outside the gene matches: 12. CDR1 is MNHEY and CDR2 is SMNVEV in the germline V gene (reference sequence). The CDR3 DNA sequence: TGTGCCAGCATCCGTACCGCGGACAGGGACAACACCGGGGAGCTGTTTTTT. As protein: CASIRTADRDNTGELFF.

The chain is built from TRBV7-9 and TRBJ1-1; 8 nucleotides agree with TRBD1. Germline V gene data show CDR1 as SEHNR and CDR2 as FQNEAQ (reference sequence). The CDR3 sequence is 13 residues long. J was trimmed by 5 bases and V by 3 bases; bases with no gene match: 2. CDR3 loop: CASSFYRGTEAFF. The CDR3 DNA follows: TGTGCCAGCAGCTTTTACAGGGGGACTGAAGCTTTCTTT.

The V call is TRBV6-6, the J call TRBJ2-3; no reliable D call. In germline, CDR1 is MNHNY, CDR2 SVGAGI (reference sequence). The CDR3 runs to 12 residues. The ends were cut back, 3 bases at V and 6 bases at J, with 7 bases in the middle. The CDR3 DNA follows: TGTGCCAGCAGTTATTCTTTGGATACGCAGTATTTT. Amino acid sequence: CASSYSLDTQYF.

The chain carries TRBV5-1 and TRBJ2-2; D is undetermined. Germline loops: CDR1 SGHRS, CDR2 YFSETQ. The CDR3 length is 16 residues. V shed 0 bases and J shed 3 bases, with 12 bases lying between them. As DNA, the CDR3 is TGCGCCAGCAGCTTGGGTCAGCAGGTTTACACCGGGGAGCTGTTTTTT. Amino acids: CASSLGQQVYTGELFF.

This chain uses TRBV10-3 with TRBJ2-7; 10 bases align to TRBD1. The germline gives CDR1 ENHRY, CDR2 SYGVKD. V gave up 8 bases and J gave up 4 bases; unmatched junction bases: 11. This CDR3 region has 15 residues. CDR3 nucleotides: TGTGCCATCGGGGTAAGACAGGGGGCCGGGTACGAGCAGTACTTC. Its protein is CAIGVRQGAGYEQYF.

The chain links TRBV7-6 to TRBJ1-2; TRBD1 might be the D (6 bases). The CDR3 loop spans 15 amino acids. Germline V gene sequence: CDR1 SGHVS, CDR2 FNYEAQ. V lost 5 bases and J 3 bases, leaving 16 bases between the germline ends. The CDR3 DNA sequence: TGTGCCAGCAGCCCTAGGACAGCCTCTGACTATGGCTACACCTTC. Encoded protein: CASSPRTASDYGYTF.

The V gene is TRBV27, the J gene TRBJ1-1; a possible D gene is TRBD1 (6 bases). The ends were cut back, 8 bases at V and 0 bases at J, with 13 bases in the middle. Germline V CDR1 and CDR2: MNHEY, SMNVEV (reference sequence). This CDR3 spans 14 amino acids. This CDR3 is CASGQQGMNTEAFF. The CDR3 nucleotides are TGTGCCAGCGGACAACAGGGCATGAACACTGAAGCTTTCTTT.

The rearrangement links TRBV6-2 or TRBV6-3 to TRBJ2-7; 9 bases agree with TRBD1. The length of the CDR3 is 15 residues. The ends lost 4 bases at V and 2 bases at J; junction bases unmatched: 6. The germline CDR1 and CDR2 sequences are MNHEY and SVGEGT. The CDR3 DNA reads as TGTGCCAGCAGTTCCCCGGGACAGGGTACCTACGAGCAGTACTTC. This translates into CASSSPGQGTYEQYF.

The chain links TRBV3-1 (or the pseudogene TRBV3-2) to TRBJ1-5; D gene unclear. CDR1 is LGHDT, CDR2 YNNKEL, per germline (reference sequence). With 4 bases removed from V and 0 bases from J, the gap between germline ends came to 13 bases. The CDR3 has 16 residues. The CDR3 reads CASSPRGRNSNQPQHF. The CDR3 region has the DNA TGTGCCAGCAGCCCAAGAGGCAGAAATAGCAATCAGCCCCAGCATTTT.

This chain connects TRBV29-1 to TRBJ1-1; 11 nucleotides line up with TRBD1. The V segment lost 4 bases and the J segment 7 bases; nucleotides outside the gene matches: 5. The CDR3 is 13 residues long. CDR1 and CDR2 (germline): SQVTM, ANQGSEA. DNA for the CDR3: TGCAGCGTTGGGACAGGGGGCGCGGGTGAAGCTTTCTTT. Translated: CSVGTGGAGEAFF.

The chain joins TRBV12-3 or TRBV12-4 to TRBJ2-3; the D gene is possibly TRBD2 (5 bases). Between the trimmed V and J ends, which lost 3 bases and 8 bases, there was a span of 6 bases. This CDR3 contains 11 residues. The CDR3 loop is CASSFGGTQYF. In nucleotides, the CDR3 is TGTGCCAGCAGTTTCGGAGGTACGCAGTATTTT.

As DNA, the CDR3 is TGTGCCAGCAGCGTAGGGGCAGGCCAGGGGGTCGACGAGCAGTACTTC. Protein product: CASSVGAGQGVDEQYF. V gene TRBV9 combines with J gene TRBJ2-7, with 7 bases fitting TRBD1. The CDR3 loop spans 16 amino acids. From germline, CDR1 is SGDLS and CDR2 YYNGEE. V shed 0 bases, J shed 5 bases, and the junction held 11 bases outside the gene matches.

V and J are TRBV29-1 and TRBJ2-3; 10 nucleotides line up with TRBD2. J gave up 5 bases and V 5 bases, and 7 bases lay outside the gene matches. This CDR3 region has 14 residues. Germline V CDR1 and CDR2: SQVTM, ANQGSEA. The CDR3 protein is CSVPAGGGGDTQYF. The CDR3 DNA reads as TGCAGCGTTCCAGCGGGGGGGGGTGGAGATACGCAGTATTTT.

This chain uses TRBV6-2 or TRBV6-3 with TRBJ1-5; the D gene is possibly TRBD1 (6 bases). CDR1 is MNHEY and CDR2 is SVGEGT in the germline V gene. The CDR3 totals 16 residues. V gave up 5 bases and J gave up 4 bases, with 18 bases separating them. CDR3 in DNA: TGTGCCAGCAGTCAAGGGACAAAAGGGTCTAATCAGCCCCAGCATTTT. This gives the protein CASSQGTKGSNQPQHF.

This clone was seen a handful of times. The genes are TRBV5-1 and TRBJ1-6; possibly TRBD1 for D (5 bases). This CDR3 is built from 14 residues. Per the germline V gene, CDR1 is SGHRS and CDR2 is YFSETQ. With 5 bases removed from V and 9 bases from J, the gap between germline ends came to 15 bases. The CDR3 loop is CASRAGTGVSPLHF. The CDR3 coding sequence is TGCGCCAGCAGGGCCGGGACGGGAGTTTCACCCCTCCACTTT.

This clone was recorded only once. V usage is TRBV10-1 and J usage is TRBJ1-1; D not certain. Germline CDR1 and CDR2: WNHNN and SYGVQD (reference sequence). V dropped 6 bases and J dropped 1 base, with 9 bases sitting between them. The CDR3 has 13 amino acids. The CDR3 protein is CASRKTENTEAFF. The CDR3 coding sequence is TGCGCCAGCAGAAAAACAGAGAACACTGAAGCTTTCTTT.

J is TRBJ1-3 and V is TRBV5-1; no firm D call. The CDR3 sequence is 15 residues long. CDR1 and CDR2 from the germline V gene are SGHRS and YFSETQ. V was clipped by 1 base and J by 0 bases, with 8 bases between them. The CDR3 region is CASSLNLFSGNTIYF. In nucleotides, the CDR3 is TGCGCCAGCAGCTTGAATCTTTTCTCTGGAAACACCATATATTTT.

This clone was detected only a few times. This chain connects TRBV4-1 to TRBJ1-1; the D is unclear. This CDR3 is 14 amino acids long. Per germline, CDR1 MGHRA and CDR2 YSYEKL. V lost 0 bases and J lost 0, with 5 bases in between. This CDR3 reads CASSQDQVNTEAFF. The CDR3 nucleotides read TGCGCCAGCAGCCAAGACCAGGTGAACACTGAAGCTTTCTTT.

V gene TRBV9 combines with J gene TRBJ2-1; 13 nucleotides line up with TRBD2. There are 15 residues in the CDR3. J lost 9 bases, V lost 7 bases, and 10 bases had no gene match. Germline-derived CDR1 and CDR2 are SGDLS and YYNGEE. CDR3 sequence (DNA): TGTGCCAGCGGCGAAACTAGCGGGGGGGCAGGTGAGCAGTTCTTC. Its translation is CASGETSGGAGEQFF.